Each of the 8 T cell receptor beta chains below was sequenced from the same sample in a study of CXCR3-negative and CXCR3-positive naive CD8 T cells. The study, taken as a whole, reports: CXCR3-positive naive cells had more hydrophobic TRB CDR3s than CXCR3-negative naive cells.

These TCRs' antigens remain unknown. The libraries of TRB cDNA were constructed through 5' RACE using UMI labels. TCRdb re-called the 5' RACE reads; every CDR3 protein appears as one record, without DNA. The sample includes about 150,000 distinct CDR3 sequences. What was sequenced was naive CXCR3+ CD8+ T cells from blood. Subset noted: CD45RO-CCR7+CD27+CD95- naive CD8+ T cells expressing CXCR3 (TNR3+). The receptors shown here come from a human donor in good health. Some clones in this sample may be carry-over from other donors' samples.

The rearrangement joins TRBV18 to TRBJ2-5; TCRdb returns TRBD1, unconfirmable since there is no DNA. This CDR3 has 13 residues. Germline lookup yields CDR1 KGHSH and CDR2 LQKENI. This chain's CDR3 is CASSREPGETQYF. The full variable domain, rest sourced from reference TRBV18 and TRBJ2-5, is NAGVMQNPRHLVRRRGQEARLRCSPMKGHSHVYWYRQLPEEGLKFMVYLQKENIIDESGMPKERFSAEFPKEGPSILRIQQVVRGDSAAYFCASSREPGETQYFGPGTRLLVL.

The chain is built from TRBV29-1 and TRBJ2-3. From germline, CDR1 is SQVTM and CDR2 ANQGSEA. CDR3 length equals 13 residues. The CDR3 here is CSVSVVSTDTQYF.

The chain links TRBV7-6 to TRBJ2-1; TCRdb's D call of TRBD1 is untestable without DNA. CDR1 SGHVS and CDR2 FNYEAQ come from the germline V gene. The CDR3 extends over 20 amino acids. CDR3: CASSLRSRFVIGTGYNEQFF.

The chain couples TRBV6-5 to TRBJ2-3; TCRdb reports TRBD1, a call that lacks DNA to check it against. The CDR3 extends over 15 amino acids. Germline assignment: CDR1 MNHEY and CDR2 SVGAGI. The CDR3: CASSYVKGITDTQYF.

The CDR3 loop reads CASSQDGTSQFTDTQYF. This chain links TRBV3-1 with TRBJ2-3; the D call from TCRdb, TRBD2, cannot be confirmed without DNA. CDR1 LGHDT and CDR2 YNNKEL come from the germline V gene (reference sequence). The CDR3 runs 17 residues.

V gene TRBV9 combines with J gene TRBJ1-2. The V gene's germline CDR1 is SGDLS and CDR2 YYNGEE. CDR3 length equals 13 residues. The CDR3 loop is CASSPMTNYGYTF. Variable domain in full (rest from reference TRBV9 and TRBJ1-2): DSGVTQTPKHLITATGQRVTLRCSPRSGDLSVYWYQQSLDQGLQFLIQYYNGEERAKGNILERFSAQQFPDLHSELNLSSLELGDSALYFCASSPMTNYGYTFGSGTRLTVV.

The CDR3: CASRGDRSYEQYF. The rearrangement joins TRBV12-3 or TRBV12-4 to TRBJ2-7; TCRdb returns TRBD1, unconfirmable since there is no DNA. The CDR3 loop spans 13 amino acids.

This chain connects TRBV6-6 to TRBJ2-7; TCRdb proposes TRBD1, but this gene call is untestable without DNA. The CDR3 totals 16 residues. Germline values: CDR1 MNHNY, CDR2 SVGAGI (reference sequence). The CDR3 loop is CASSPIQPGHNYEQYF.